These 23 T cell receptor beta chains were sequenced from one sample in a study of blood T cell repertoires in COVID-19. Data came from immunoSEQ multiplex PCR; TCRdb stores just in-frame clones and leaves some out. The sample gives 360,000 or so clones, approximately 91% of which show up once; approximately 1% is in the top ten. The material sequenced was PBMCs or T cells enriched from blood (not recorded which). These receptors came from a young woman who had been exposed to COVID-19.

The chain links TRBV7-9 to TRBJ2-1; 12 bases are shared with TRBD2. The junction had 10 bases not matched to a gene; V was cut back by 1 base and J by 9 bases. This CDR3 contains 17 residues. CDR1 is SEHNR and CDR2 is FQNEAQ in the germline V gene (reference sequence). The CDR3 loop reads CASSLGLAGGWAGEQFF. DNA of the CDR3: TGTGCCAGCAGCTTAGGTCTAGCGGGAGGGTGGGCCGGTGAGCAGTTCTTC.

This clone occurred once. This chain joins TRBV7-3 and TRBJ2-5; a possible D gene is TRBD1 (6 bases). Germline V CDR1 and CDR2: SGHTA, FQGTGA. The CDR3 is 13 amino acids. Trimming removed 2 bases at V and 4 bases at J, with 8 bases between. CDR3 in amino acids: CASSLADRETQYF. CDR3 DNA: TGTGCCAGCAGCTTAGCGGACAGAGAGACCCAGTACTTC.

The V call is TRBV3-1 (or the pseudogene TRBV3-2), the J call TRBJ1-2, with TRBD1 identical over 10 bases. This CDR3 has 17 amino acids. V lost 0 bases, J lost 6 bases, and 10 bases stayed unmatched. Per the germline V gene, CDR1 is LGHDT and CDR2 is YNNKEL (reference sequence). CDR3 protein: CASSQEYRQGALNGYTF. The CDR3 coding sequence is TGTGCCAGCAGCCAAGAATATAGACAGGGGGCGCTTAATGGCTACACCTTC.

V and J are TRBV6-2 or TRBV6-3 and TRBJ2-3; TRBD2 matches 16 bases. The V gene end was trimmed by 6 bases and the J gene end by 1 base; junction bases not matched to a gene: 13. Per the germline V gene, CDR1 is MNHEY and CDR2 is SVGEGT. This CDR3 region has 20 residues. CDR3 region: CASSPPPGLAGGPGTDTQYF. The CDR3 DNA reads TGTGCCAGCAGCCCCCCCCCGGGACTAGCGGGAGGGCCAGGCACAGATACGCAGTATTTT.

CDR3 amino acids: CASSWGLAGSLTDTQYF. CDR3 sequence (DNA): TGCGCCAGCAGCTGGGGACTAGCGGGGTCCCTCACAGATACGCAGTATTTT. The chain combines TRBV4-1 with TRBJ2-3; 13 bases align to TRBD2. The CDR3 runs to 17 residues. CDR1 and CDR2 from the germline V gene are MGHRA and YSYEKL. V shed 5 bases, J shed 2 bases, and the junction held 7 bases outside the gene matches.

J is TRBJ1-5 and V is TRBV7-2; tentative D call: TRBD1 (5 bases). Germline assignment: CDR1 SGHTA and CDR2 FQGNSA. The CDR3 has 15 amino acids. Trimming shortened V by 3 bases and J by 6 bases, and 15 bases separated the two germline ends. The CDR3: CASSFGAGTGQPQHF. CDR3 coding DNA: TGTGCCAGCAGCTTTGGGGCAGGGACTGGTCAGCCCCAGCATTTT.

V is TRBV6-6 and J is TRBJ2-3, with 7 bases lining up with TRBD1. Per the germline V gene, CDR1 is MNHNY and CDR2 is SVGAGI (reference sequence). The CDR3 extends over 13 amino acids. Trimming took 11 bases from V and 2 from J; bases not matched to a gene: 7. The CDR3 here is CAQGGSYTDTQYF. The CDR3 DNA is TGTGCCCAAGGGGGCTCCTACACAGATACGCAGTATTTT.

The V and J genes are TRBV11-2 and TRBJ2-3, with TRBD2 as a possible D gene (6 bases). CDR1 and CDR2 from the germline V gene are SGHAT and FQNNGV. V was pared by 5 bases and J by 6 bases, with 15 bases between. CDR3 length: 14 amino acids. The CDR3, as DNA: TGTGCCAGCAGCCCGAGGAGGGCTTCCGATACGCAGTATTTT. It is translated as CASSPRRASDTQYF.

The chain combines TRBV28 with TRBJ2-2, with D perhaps TRBD2 (6 bases). Per the germline V gene, CDR1 is MDHEN and CDR2 is SYDVKM. The V end was cut by 1 base, the J end by 1 base, with 10 bases between. This CDR3 contains 16 residues. The CDR3 nucleotides are TGTGCCAGCAGTTTATTGGGGCGGGAGAACACCGGGGAGCTGTTTTTT. It encodes CASSLLGRENTGELFF.

This clone showed up just once. Within the sample, other DNA sequences also encode this same CDR3. This chain uses TRBV6-5 with TRBJ2-7; D perhaps matches TRBD1 (5 bases). The V gene's germline CDR1 is MNHEY and CDR2 SVGAGI. The CDR3 runs 14 residues. V was trimmed by 0 bases and J by 1 base, leaving 7 bases between them. CDR3 amino acids: CASSYSDSSYEQYF. The DNA of the CDR3 is TGTGCCAGCAGTTACTCCGACAGTTCCTACGAGCAGTACTTC.

The chain uses TRBV28 and TRBJ2-1; 11 bases are shared with TRBD1. CDR1 MDHEN and CDR2 SYDVKM come from the germline V gene. The CDR3 length is 15 residues. V dropped 9 bases and J dropped 9; count of bases not matched to a gene: 13. This CDR3 reads CASSPGQGVITEQFF. The CDR3 nucleotides read TGTGCCAGTTCCCCGGGACAGGGGGTCATCACTGAGCAGTTCTTC.

The chain joins TRBV7-9 to TRBJ1-2; D remains unclear. The CDR3 spans 13 residues. Germline-derived CDR1 and CDR2 are SEHNR and FQNEAQ (reference sequence). The V end lost 5 bases, the J end lost 2 bases, and 9 bases lay between the germline ends. CDR3 in DNA: TGTGCCAGCAGCCAATACAAGAACTATGGCTACACCTTC. This sequence encodes CASSQYKNYGYTF.

The rearrangement links TRBV29-1 to TRBJ2-5; 9 nucleotides line up with TRBD2. The CDR3 sequence is 13 residues long. The ends lost 7 bases at V and 1 base at J; junction bases unmatched: 4. Germline V lookup: CDR1 SQVTM, CDR2 ANQGSEA. The CDR3 region has the DNA TGCAGCGGGCGGGGACTAGCCCAAGAGACCCAGTACTTC. Translation: CSGRGLAQETQYF.

This chain uses TRBV24-1 with TRBJ1-2, with TRBD1 matching 10 bases. The ends lost 4 bases at V and 2 bases at J; junction bases unmatched: 6. The germline gives CDR1 KGHDR, CDR2 SFDVKD. The CDR3 is 16 amino acids. The CDR3 bases are TGTGCCACCAGTGAGCTGACAGGGGGCGAGAACTATGGCTACACCTTC. Its protein product is CATSELTGGENYGYTF.

The V gene is TRBV18, the J gene TRBJ1-3; the D gene is possibly TRBD1 (5 bases). With 3 bases removed from V and 0 bases from J, the gap between germline ends came to 12 bases. Germline V lookup: CDR1 KGHSH, CDR2 LQKENI. The CDR3 consists of 16 residues. CDR3 bases: TGTGCCAGCTCACCTGCGGGGCTCCCCTCTGGAAACACCATATATTTT. The encoded protein is CASSPAGLPSGNTIYF.

This clone has a handful of counts. This rearrangement joins TRBV28 to TRBJ1-5, with 9 bases fitting TRBD1. CDR3 length: 15 residues. Germline V gene lookup returns CDR1 MDHEN and CDR2 SYDVKM. V shed 8 bases, J shed 6 bases, and the junction held 11 bases outside the gene matches. CDR3 residues: CASGYSTGGSQPQHF. Written as DNA, the CDR3 is TGTGCCAGCGGATACTCTACAGGGGGCAGTCAGCCCCAGCATTTT.

The chain recombines TRBV20-1 with TRBJ2-1, with 8 bases identical to TRBD2. Germline V lookup: CDR1 DFQATT, CDR2 SNEGSKA (reference sequence). The CDR3 sequence is 16 residues long. V shed 3 bases and J 5 bases; nucleotides not matched to a gene: 12. The CDR3 sequence is CSASGALQRGNNEQFF. CDR3 nucleotides: TGCAGTGCTAGTGGAGCTCTACAGCGGGGGAACAATGAGCAGTTCTTC.

This clone occurred once. This chain uses TRBV5-1 with TRBJ1-2; 7 bases fit TRBD1. J lost 2 bases, V lost 4 bases, and 5 bases had no gene match. Germline values: CDR1 SGHRS, CDR2 YFSETQ. CDR3 length equals 14 residues. The CDR3 bases are TGCGCCAGCAGCCCCTCGGACAGGAACTATGGCTACACCTTC. It codes for CASSPSDRNYGYTF.

The chain uses TRBV27 and TRBJ1-5; 9 bases are a match to TRBD1. After removal of 6 bases from V and 3 bases from J, the junction contained 3 bases not matched to a gene. The CDR3 contains 14 residues. CDR1 MNHEY and CDR2 SMNVEV come from the germline V gene (reference sequence). CDR3 sequence reads: CASRWTGDNQPQHF. CDR3 sequence (DNA): TGTGCCAGCAGGTGGACAGGGGACAATCAGCCCCAGCATTTT.

The chain combines TRBV7-9 with TRBJ2-3, with D tentatively TRBD1 (6 bases). Germline lookup yields CDR1 SEHNR and CDR2 FQNEAQ (reference sequence). V was trimmed by 1 base and J by 3 bases, leaving 14 bases between them. CDR3 length equals 16 residues. This CDR3 reads CASSLEGVTGTDTQYF. The CDR3 bases are TGTGCCAGCAGCTTAGAGGGGGTGACGGGGACAGATACGCAGTATTTT.

This clone appeared once. The genes are TRBV30 and TRBJ1-5; 8 nucleotides line up with TRBD1. The V and J ends lost 6 bases and 3 bases, in that order; junction bases with no gene match: 4. CDR3 size: 13 residues. Germline V gene sequence: CDR1 GTSNPN, CDR2 SVGIG (reference sequence). CDR3 loop: CACGQGDNQPQHF. The CDR3 bases are TGTGCCTGCGGACAGGGCGACAATCAGCCCCAGCATTTT.

The rearrangement uses TRBV6-5 and TRBJ1-5; 8 nucleotides line up with TRBD1. Per the germline V gene, CDR1 is MNHEY and CDR2 is SVGAGI. V lost 6 bases to trimming and J lost 3 bases; unmatched junction nucleotides: 1. This CDR3 has 13 residues. The CDR3 spells CASRGQVNQPQHF. The CDR3, as DNA: TGTGCCAGCAGGGGACAGGTCAATCAGCCCCAGCATTTT.

This clone has more than one count but fewer than ten. J is TRBJ1-1 and V is TRBV7-3, with 7 bases lining up with TRBD1. The ends lost 6 bases at V and 5 bases at J; junction bases unmatched: 6. Germline V lookup: CDR1 SGHTA, CDR2 FQGTGA. The CDR3 runs to 13 residues. CDR3 residues: CASSSTGVTEAFF. CDR3 nucleotides: TGTGCCAGCAGTTCAACAGGGGTTACTGAAGCTTTCTTT.